These T cell receptor beta chains were read from a single sample in a study of patients and donors after allogeneic stem cell transplantation. TCRdb redid the calling of the RT-PCR reads with MiXCR, one entry per CDR3 protein. The sample lists about 57,000 distinct CDR3 sequences, approximately 12% occurring once. Sequenced sample: blood, either unsorted or a sorted T cell fraction (not recorded which). The receptors shown here come from a human donor who was either an allogeneic HSCT recipient or a stem cell or donor lymphocyte infusion donor (not recorded which). It is not recorded whose cells these are; they may come from a transplant donor. CDR3s include the opening cysteine and the closing phenylalanine or tryptophan. A D gene is named only where the DNA matches it firmly. The size field is filled for only some rows; it gives once, few, many or a size class.

d_call	cdr3_length	clone_size	j_call	v_call	cdr3_aa	cdr3_nt
TRBD2	17	-	TRBJ2-3	TRBV20-1	CSASPSGTSGRSDTQYF	TGCAGTGCTAGCCCCTCCGGGACTAGCGGGAGATCAGATACGCAGTATTTT
-	17	many	TRBJ2-1	TRBV11-2	CASSLRRGGTQGNEQFF	TGTGCCAGCAGCTTAAGGCGCGGCGGAACCCAAGGGAATGAGCAGTTCTTC
-	12	few	TRBJ2-3	TRBV7-9	CASRGSTDTQYF	TGTGCCAGCAGGGGTAGCACAGATACGCAGTATTTT
-	13	few	TRBJ2-1	TRBV24-1	CATSDLLSDEQFF	TGTGCCACCAGTGATTTGCTCTCGGATGAGCAGTTCTTC
-	14	few	TRBJ2-3	TRBV27	CASSLPSWPDTQYF	TGTGCCAGCAGTCTCCCCTCATGGCCCGATACGCAGTATTTT
TRBD2	14	few	TRBJ2-2	TRBV20-1	CSARVAGGAGELFF	TGCAGTGCTAGAGTAGCGGGAGGAGCCGGGGAGCTGTTTTTT
-	12	medium-sized	TRBJ1-2	TRBV24-1	CATSSRYGGYTF	TGTGCCACCTCTAGCCGCTACGGTGGCTACACCTTC
-	13	-	TRBJ1-2	TRBV7-9	CASTTPGDYGYTF	TGTGCCAGCACCACCCCGGGGGACTATGGCTACACCTTC
-	15	many	TRBJ1-2	TRBV5-1	CASNTEPSTNYGYTF	TGCGCCAGCAACACCGAACCAAGTACTAACTATGGCTACACCTTC
TRBD2	15	-	TRBJ2-1	TRBV6-5	CASSSPSGSYNEQFF	TGTGCCAGCAGTTCACCTAGCGGGTCATACAATGAGCAGTTCTTC
-	14	-	TRBJ2-7	TRBV20-1	CSANPDEISYEQYF	TGCAGTGCTAATCCCGACGAGATCTCCTACGAGCAGTACTTC
-	14	-	TRBJ2-7	TRBV7-9	CASSPVTGNYEQYF	TGTGCCAGCAGCCCCGTTACAGGGAACTACGAGCAGTACTTC